These T cell receptor beta chains were read from a single sample in a study of OX40 agonist ivuxolimab in advanced cancers. Clones were sequenced by immunoSEQ multiplex PCR, and TCRdb holds only the in-frame ones, with some missing. The sample contains about 82,000 clones, 75% to 90% of which appear only once. This specimen consisted of CD4+ or CD8+ T cells sorted from blood, obtained in a trial of the OX40 agonist ivuxolimab. These receptors were taken from an adult with an advanced solid tumor such as melanoma, head and neck, liver or kidney cancer. The CDR3 runs from the conserved cysteine through the conserved F or W. The D gene is left open where the match is weak. Clone size is not always given. Where it is, it says once, few, many or a class for expanded clones.

V gene: TRBV27; clone size: NA; J gene: TRBJ1-2; D gene: TRBD1; CDR3 protein: CASSFNRGNYGYTF; CDR3 DNA: TGTGCCAGCAGTTTTAACAGGGGAAACTATGGCTACACCTTC
V gene: TRBV5-1; clone size: NA; J gene: TRBJ1-3; D gene: NA; CDR3 protein: CASSQGSTGLTGNTIYF; CDR3 DNA: TGCGCCAGCAGCCAAGGATCAACGGGGTTGACTGGAAACACCATATATTTT
V gene: TRBV7-2; clone size: once; J gene: TRBJ1-5; D gene: TRBD1; CDR3 protein: CASSQGQVNQPQHF; CDR3 DNA: TGTGCCAGCAGCCAGGGACAGGTAAATCAGCCCCAGCATTTT
V gene: TRBV19; clone size: NA; J gene: TRBJ1-1; D gene: TRBD1; CDR3 protein: CASSRNRGGKTFF; CDR3 DNA: TGTGCCAGTAGTAGAAACAGGGGGGGCAAAACTTTCTTT
V gene: TRBV9; clone size: NA; J gene: TRBJ2-5; D gene: NA; CDR3 protein: CASSVARGWETQYF; CDR3 DNA: TGTGCCAGCAGCGTAGCTCGAGGTTGGGAGACCCAGTACTTC
V gene: TRBV5-4; clone size: NA; J gene: TRBJ2-7; D gene: NA; CDR3 protein: CASSLEGLNSYEQYF; CDR3 DNA: TGTGCCAGCAGCTTGGAGGGACTGAACTCCTACGAGCAGTACTTC
V gene: TRBV4-1; clone size: NA; J gene: TRBJ1-5; D gene: TRBD1; CDR3 protein: CASSRGQGNQPQHF; CDR3 DNA: TGCGCCAGCAGCCGCGGACAGGGCAATCAGCCCCAGCATTTT
V gene: TRBV6-6; clone size: NA; J gene: TRBJ2-7; D gene: TRBD2; CDR3 protein: CATERGISSYEQYF; CDR3 DNA: TGTGCCACTGAGCGGGGGATCAGCTCCTACGAGCAGTACTTC
V gene: TRBV28; clone size: NA; J gene: TRBJ1-6; D gene: NA; CDR3 protein: CASIKSGSPLHF; CDR3 DNA: TGTGCCAGCATCAAGTCCGGTTCACCCCTCCACTTT
V gene: TRBV5-5; clone size: once; J gene: TRBJ2-5; D gene: TRBD2; CDR3 protein: CASSSLAGFIGTQYF; CDR3 DNA: TGTGCCAGCAGCTCCTTAGCGGGGTTCATAGGAACCCAGTACTTC
V gene: TRBV9; clone size: NA; J gene: TRBJ2-3; D gene: NA; CDR3 protein: CASTAPNTDTQYF; CDR3 DNA: TGTGCCAGCACCGCACCGAACACAGATACGCAGTATTTT
V gene: TRBV6-5; clone size: NA; J gene: TRBJ1-3; D gene: NA; CDR3 protein: CASSYSTGNTIYF; CDR3 DNA: TGTGCCAGCAGTTACTCGACTGGAAACACCATATATTTT
V gene: TRBV7-6; clone size: NA; J gene: TRBJ2-5; D gene: TRBD2; CDR3 protein: CASSLSGGAVQETQYF; CDR3 DNA: TGTGCCAGCAGCCTTAGCGGGGGGGCCGTTCAGGAGACCCAGTACTTC